The sequence of this TCR beta chain was determined in a study of T cells in Graves' hyperthyroidism and ophthalmopathy. Hyperthyroidism patients were newly diagnosed, had disease duration under 2 months, and were aged 18 to 65 years. 10 ml of fresh peripheral blood supplied the PBMCs. Germline assignment: CDR1 MNHNS and CDR2 SASEGT. With 3 bases removed from V and 0 bases from J, the gap between germline ends came to 15 bases. This CDR3 region has 16 residues. Amplified TCR beta CDR3 regions came from RNA transcripts. Using the HTBI primer set, a first-round RT-PCR was run on the TCR CDR3. TCRdb ran MiXCR on the multiplex PCR reads and lists one entry per CDR3 protein. The table shows around 720,000 distinct CDR3 sequences, with approximately 36% occurring only once.

The sequencing input was blood. The chain recombines TRBV6-1 with TRBJ2-7, with D perhaps matching TRBD1 or TRBD2 (5 bases each). The receptor comes from a woman aged 40 to 50 with Graves' hyperthyroidism. DNA of the CDR3: TGTGCCAGCAGTGAGGTAGCCGGGGACCCCTCCTACGAGCAGTACTTC. This gives the protein CASSEVAGDPSYEQYF.